The clone carrying this T cell receptor (beta chain) was observed a handful of times. Its antigen is undetermined. The CDR3 totals 12 residues. CDR1 is DFQATT and CDR2 is SNEGSKA in the germline V gene (reference sequence). The V and J ends lost 5 bases and 6 bases respectively, with 11 bases between them. TCRdb re-derived calls from the RT-PCR reads in MiXCR, one entry per CDR3 protein. The table includes roughly 170,000 distinct CDR3 sequences, about 10% detected once. The data stem from a study of response to subunit inactivated influenza vaccine. Overall study results and limits: There was a suggestion from the authors that each seasonal influenza vaccination recruits few new T cells.

This material consisted of non-naive T cells sorted from PBMCs, taken on the day of vaccination. The chain employs TRBV20-1 and TRBJ2-4, with D possibly called TRBD1 or TRBD2 (5 bases each). The receptor was isolated from a man aged 50 or older who received an inactivated influenza vaccine. DNA of the CDR3: TGCAGTGCTTTGGGACCGCCAAACATTCAGTACTTC. As protein: CSALGPPNIQYF.